The 3 T cell receptor beta chains in this list originate from one sample, sequenced in a study of molecular identifiers for immune sequencing clone quantification. TCRdb ran MiXCR on the PCR reads and lists one entry per CDR3 protein. The sample holds approximately 630,000 distinct CDR3 sequences; 25% are singletons and the top ten take 0.78%. Material: naive CD8+ T cells from blood, with Jurkat cell RNA spiked in. The subset is: FACS-sorted CD8+CD4-CCR7+CD45RA+ naive T cells. All receptors come from a human donor in good health. Some libraries in this study had Jurkat cell RNA spiked in.

Many counts were recorded for this clonotype. CDR3 bases: TGTGCCAGCAGTTTAATGCCTTATCAGCCCCAGCATTTT. This sequence encodes CASSLMPYQPQHF. The chain recombines TRBV27 with TRBJ1-5, with unresolved D. CDR3 size: 13 residues. The V end was cut by 2 bases, the J end by 5 bases, with 7 bases between. Germline V lookup: CDR1 MNHEY, CDR2 SMNVEV (reference sequence).

The chain joins TRBV11-2 to TRBJ1-6; weak D call: TRBD1 (5 bases). Germline V gene lookup returns CDR1 SGHAT and CDR2 FQNNGV. The V end lost 5 bases, the J end lost 0 bases, and 11 bases lay between the germline ends. The CDR3 totals 16 residues. The CDR3 reads CASSPPGGSYNSPLHF. CDR3 in DNA: TGTGCCAGCAGCCCACCCGGGGGCTCCTATAATTCACCCCTCCACTTT.

This clonotype was detected ten times or more. The rearrangement uses TRBV5-1 and TRBJ2-1; D call uncertain. Germline CDR1 and CDR2: SGHRS and YFSETQ. The CDR3 contains 17 residues. Trimming removed 1 base from V and 0 bases from J, with 14 bases in between. CDR3 loop: CASSLLDPLNSYNEQFF. The DNA of the CDR3 is TGCGCCAGCAGCTTGCTGGACCCTCTTAACTCCTACAATGAGCAGTTCTTC.